These 15 T cell receptor beta chains originate from one sample sequenced in a study of T cells after yellow fever vaccination. TCRdb reanalysed the 5' RACE reads using MiXCR and keeps one entry per CDR3 protein. This table holds 500,000 to 650,000 distinct CDR3 sequences, more than 9% found once. Specimen: PBMCs, collected on the day of the yellow fever booster vaccination. The source of these receptors is a man aged 25 to 40 who received the YFV17D yellow fever vaccine.

The V gene is TRBV7-8, the J gene TRBJ1-6; D is undetermined. The CDR3 has 14 amino acids. V was pared by 5 bases and J by 5 bases, with 10 bases between. Germline V gene lookup returns CDR1 SGHVS and CDR2 FQNEAQ. CDR3 loop: CASSKGYNNSPLHF. Here the CDR3 DNA reads TGTGCCAGCAGCAAGGGATACAATAATTCACCCCTCCACTTT.

This clonotype has more than one count but fewer than ten. This chain connects TRBV12-5 to TRBJ2-3; D ambiguous. The germline V gene encodes CDR1 LGHNT and CDR2 FRNRAP. V was trimmed by 3 bases and J by 6 bases, leaving 10 bases between them. The CDR3 sequence is 13 residues long. The CDR3, as DNA: TGTGCTAGTGGTTTAACCGTCGGGGATACGCAGTATTTT. As protein: CASGLTVGDTQYF.

This clonotype has a handful of counts. The V and J genes are TRBV18 and TRBJ2-2; maybe TRBD1 (6 bases). The germline V gene has CDR1 KGHSH and CDR2 LQKENI. V lost 4 bases, J lost 6 bases, and 12 bases lay in between. This CDR3 has 14 residues. The CDR3 DNA follows: TGTGCCAGCTCACGAGACAGGCACGCCGGGGAGCTGTTTTTT. It codes for CASSRDRHAGELFF.

In this sample, this clonotype turned up a few times. The CDR3 coding sequence is TGTGCCAGCCGTGGTGGGGGACCCGGCTCGTACGAGCAGTACTTC. Translating it yields CASRGGGPGSYEQYF. The gene calls are TRBV28 and TRBJ2-7, with D perhaps matching TRBD1 or TRBD2 (5 bases each). Germline V gives CDR1 MDHEN, CDR2 SYDVKM. The CDR3 length is 15 residues. Trimming shortened V by 8 bases and J by 4 bases, and 21 bases separated the two germline ends.

This clonotype was seen a few times. The J gene is TRBJ2-1, the V gene TRBV6-5; 9 bases match TRBD2. V was clipped by 8 bases and J by 2 bases; unmatched bases: 16. Germline V gene sequence: CDR1 MNHEY, CDR2 SVGAGI. The CDR3 length is 18 residues. CDR3 in amino acids: CASLGSGSKVSAYNEQFF. The CDR3 DNA follows: TGTGCCAGCCTGGGTAGCGGGAGCAAAGTGAGTGCCTACAATGAGCAGTTCTTC.

The rearrangement joins TRBV7-2 to TRBJ2-2; D could derive from TRBD1 or TRBD2 (5 bases each). The CDR3 runs to 14 residues. The germline V gene encodes CDR1 SGHTA and CDR2 FQGNSA. Trimming took 5 bases from V and 7 from J, leaving 14 bases between them. In nucleotides, the CDR3 is TGTGCCAGCAGCCCCGGGGCTCGTTTCGGGGAGCTGTTTTTT. Its protein is CASSPGARFGELFF.

This CDR3 reads CASPLNLASGRGSSYEQYF. CDR3 sequence (DNA): TGTGCCAGCCCCCTAAATCTGGCTAGCGGGAGGGGGAGCTCCTACGAGCAGTACTTC. The chain recombines TRBV3-1 with TRBJ2-7, with TRBD2 matching 12 bases. The germline V gene has CDR1 LGHDT and CDR2 YNNKEL (reference sequence). Trimming took 8 bases from V and 0 from J; bases not matched to a gene: 17. This CDR3 comprises 19 residues.

This chain joins TRBV5-6 and TRBJ2-2; 12 bases map to TRBD2. CDR3 length equals 19 residues. With V trimmed by 4 bases and J by 0 bases, 10 bases remained unmatched. CDR1 and CDR2 from the germline V gene are SGHDT and YYEEEE. CDR3 DNA sequence: TGTGCCAGCAGCCCAGGGACTAGCGGGCCAATCGCGAACACCGGGGAGCTGTTTTTT. It is translated as CASSPGTSGPIANTGELFF.

This CDR3 reads CASNYGQGEPYF. DNA for the CDR3: TGCGCCAGCAACTATGGACAGGGGGAACCGTATTTT. The rearrangement joins TRBV5-1 to TRBJ2-3, with 10 bases lining up with TRBD1. With V trimmed by 6 bases and J by 14 bases, 9 bases remained unmatched. This CDR3 spans 12 amino acids. Looked up from germline, CDR1 is SGHRS and CDR2 is YFSETQ.

This clonotype has more than one count but fewer than ten. This chain's CDR3 is CASSSRVSGANVLTF. DNA of the CDR3: TGTGCCAGCAGTTCCAGGGTCTCTGGGGCCAACGTCCTGACTTTC. The V and J genes are TRBV27 and TRBJ2-6; the D gene is possibly TRBD1 (5 bases). Deletions cut 4 bases from V and 0 bases from J, with 7 bases between. Germline V lookup: CDR1 MNHEY, CDR2 SMNVEV (reference sequence). The CDR3 covers 15 residues.

The V gene is TRBV21-1, the J gene TRBJ1-2; the D call TRBD1 from the table was never checked on the DNA. TRBV21-1 is deemed a pseudogene. The CDR3 length is 9 residues. The CDR3 here is CATSSGQSF. The CDR3 DNA reads as TGTGCCACCTCCAGTGGACAGTCCTTC.

This clonotype turned up a few times. At one end, the junction sequence differs from germline, possibly due to a read error. The chain uses TRBV9 and TRBJ2-1; D is perhaps TRBD1 (5 bases). CDR1 and CDR2 from the germline V gene are SGDLS and YYNGEE. The CDR3 is made up of 14 amino acids. CDR3 sequence reads: CASSQTLVDNQQFF. The CDR3 DNA sequence: TGTGCCAGCAGCCAGACATTGGTGGACAATCAGCAGTTCTTC.

On this clonotype itself: At one boundary the junction diverges from the germline segment, which might be a read error. The rearrangement uses TRBV20-1 and TRBJ2-1; 8 nucleotides match TRBD2. Germline V lookup: CDR1 DFQATT, CDR2 SNEGSKA (reference sequence). This CDR3 is built from 17 residues. CDR3 DNA sequence: TGCAGTGCTAGAGATCCCTTAGCGGGGAGCTCCTACAATGAGCAGTGCTTC. This sequence encodes CSARDPLAGSSYNEQCF.

The rearrangement links TRBV12-3 or TRBV12-4 to TRBJ1-5; D gene unclear. This CDR3 contains 13 residues. V was pared by 4 bases and J by 4 bases, with 8 bases between. Here the CDR3 DNA reads TGTGCCAGCAGTTGGGCTGATAATCAGCCCCAGCATTTT. Translating it yields CASSWADNQPQHF.

CDR3 nucleotides: TGTGCCAGCAGTTTGGGGTCAGGGGCTCCCTCTGGGGCCAACGTCCTGACTTTC. As protein: CASSLGSGAPSGANVLTF. The rearrangement links TRBV27 to TRBJ2-6, with D perhaps TRBD1 (6 bases). Germline V gene sequence: CDR1 MNHEY, CDR2 SMNVEV (reference sequence). Trimming shortened V by 3 bases and J by 0 bases, and 15 bases separated the two germline ends. The CDR3 contains 18 residues.